Listed below are T cell receptor beta chains from one sample, sequenced in a study of PD-1 blockade in mismatch repair-deficient tumors. The repertoire was sequenced with immunoSEQ multiplex PCR; TCRdb's copy has only in-frame clones and lacks some. The repertoire holds some 100,000 clones, with about four fifths as singletons. This specimen consisted of peripheral blood, obtained about 36 weeks after starting pembrolizumab. The receptors shown here come from an adult with mismatch repair-deficient cancer. The CDR3 runs from the conserved cysteine through the conserved F or W. The order of the fields is clone size, D gene, J gene, V gene, CDR3 protein, CDR3 DNA. The D gene is left open where the match is weak. Size values are once, few and many counts, or a class for expanded clones, and some rows have none.

clone_size: .; d_call: .; j_call: TRBJ2-7; v_call: TRBV7-6; cdr3_aa: CASSLGQRNSYEQYF; cdr3_nt: TGTGCCAGCAGCTTAGGGCAGCGCAACTCCTACGAGCAGTACTTC
clone_size: .; d_call: .; j_call: TRBJ2-5; v_call: TRBV27; cdr3_aa: CASSQWTATQETQYF; cdr3_nt: TGTGCCAGCAGTCAATGGACAGCAACACAAGAGACCCAGTACTTC
clone_size: .; d_call: TRBD1; j_call: TRBJ1-2; v_call: TRBV9; cdr3_aa: CASSATTGGYGYTF; cdr3_nt: TGTGCCAGCAGCGCGACGACAGGGGGCTATGGCTACACCTTC
clone_size: .; d_call: TRBD2; j_call: TRBJ2-7; v_call: TRBV7-3; cdr3_aa: CASSSGLAGGQYF; cdr3_nt: TGTGCCAGCAGCTCCGGACTAGCGGGAGGGCAGTACTTC
clone_size: .; d_call: .; j_call: TRBJ2-7; v_call: TRBV9; cdr3_aa: CASSRRDSYEQYF; cdr3_nt: TGTGCCAGCAGCAGACGGGACTCCTACGAGCAGTACTTC
clone_size: few; d_call: TRBD2; j_call: TRBJ2-5; v_call: TRBV4-1; cdr3_aa: CASSQDPASGRTQYF; cdr3_nt: TGCGCCAGCAGCCAAGATCCGGCTAGCGGGAGGACCCAGTACTTC
clone_size: .; d_call: .; j_call: TRBJ2-1; v_call: TRBV29-1; cdr3_aa: CSVEGPETSHGSYNEQFF; cdr3_nt: TGCAGCGTTGAAGGGCCGGAGACTTCCCATGGCTCCTACAATGAGCAGTTCTTC
clone_size: few; d_call: .; j_call: TRBJ2-7; v_call: TRBV25-1; cdr3_aa: CASGTGPEQYF; cdr3_nt: TGTGCCAGCGGCACAGGGCCCGAGCAGTACTTC
clone_size: .; d_call: .; j_call: TRBJ1-4; v_call: TRBV5-1; cdr3_aa: CASSLGAARTNEKLFF; cdr3_nt: TGCGCCAGCAGCTTGGGGGCAGCTCGGACTAATGAAAAACTGTTTTTT
clone_size: once; d_call: .; j_call: TRBJ1-4; v_call: TRBV28; cdr3_aa: CASSFWGAGEKLFF; cdr3_nt: TGTGCCAGCAGTTTTTGGGGCGCGGGTGAAAAACTGTTTTTT
clone_size: .; d_call: .; j_call: TRBJ2-1; v_call: TRBV13; cdr3_aa: CASSLSESYNEQFF; cdr3_nt: TGTGCCAGCAGCTTGAGCGAGTCCTACAATGAGCAGTTCTTC
clone_size: .; d_call: .; j_call: TRBJ2-3; v_call: TRBV9; cdr3_aa: CASSVAWGRDTQYF; cdr3_nt: TGTGCCAGCAGCGTAGCTTGGGGTAGGGATACGCAGTATTTT
clone_size: .; d_call: .; j_call: TRBJ2-1; v_call: TRBV4-1; cdr3_aa: CASSQGDRGEQFF; cdr3_nt: TGCGCCAGCAGCCAAGGGGACCGAGGTGAGCAGTTCTTC
clone_size: .; d_call: TRBD2; j_call: TRBJ2-1; v_call: TRBV5-1; cdr3_aa: CASSLVPASGRVYNEQFF; cdr3_nt: TGCGCCAGCAGCTTGGTTCCGGCTAGCGGGAGAGTTTACAATGAGCAGTTCTTC
clone_size: .; d_call: TRBD1; j_call: TRBJ2-1; v_call: TRBV7-9; cdr3_aa: CASSFLQGANEQFF; cdr3_nt: TGTGCCAGCAGCTTCCTCCAGGGGGCCAATGAGCAGTTCTTC
clone_size: once; d_call: .; j_call: TRBJ1-1; v_call: TRBV16; cdr3_aa: CASSQSGFAEAFF; cdr3_nt: TGTGCCAGCAGCCAGAGCGGTTTTGCTGAAGCTTTCTTT
clone_size: .; d_call: .; j_call: TRBJ2-2; v_call: TRBV29-1; cdr3_aa: CSVTDGGGELFF; cdr3_nt: TGCAGCGTAACAGACGGGGGTGGGGAGCTGTTTTTT
clone_size: .; d_call: TRBD1; j_call: TRBJ1-3; v_call: TRBV7-9; cdr3_aa: CASFWGQGRNTIYF; cdr3_nt: TGTGCCAGCTTCTGGGGACAGGGCAGAAACACCATATATTTT
clone_size: medium-sized; d_call: .; j_call: TRBJ1-2; v_call: TRBV7-9; cdr3_aa: CASSSRGSRGANYGYTF; cdr3_nt: TGTGCCAGCAGCTCCCGGGGAAGTCGGGGGGCTAACTATGGCTACACCTTC
clone_size: few; d_call: .; j_call: TRBJ1-2; v_call: TRBV7-2; cdr3_aa: CASSLAGQPGYTF; cdr3_nt: TGTGCCAGCAGCCTAGCGGGGCAGCCTGGCTACACCTTC
clone_size: .; d_call: .; j_call: TRBJ2-6; v_call: TRBV7-3; cdr3_aa: CASSTDSRAGANVLTF; cdr3_nt: TGTGCCAGCAGCACGGACAGTAGAGCTGGGGCCAACGTCCTGACTTTC
clone_size: .; d_call: .; j_call: TRBJ1-3; v_call: TRBV7-7; cdr3_aa: CASSSGEGNTIYF; cdr3_nt: TGTGCTAGCAGCTCAGGGGAAGGAAACACCATATATTTT
clone_size: few; d_call: .; j_call: TRBJ1-1; v_call: TRBV19; cdr3_aa: CASSMKIGGRSFGTEAFF; cdr3_nt: TGTGCCAGTAGTATGAAGATTGGGGGGCGATCGTTTGGCACTGAAGCTTTCTTT
clone_size: .; d_call: .; j_call: TRBJ2-1; v_call: TRBV9; cdr3_aa: CASSVAPIWDEQFF; cdr3_nt: TGTGCCAGCAGCGTAGCTCCGATATGGGATGAGCAGTTCTTC
clone_size: .; d_call: TRBD2; j_call: TRBJ2-3; v_call: TRBV11-2; cdr3_aa: CASSSLAAMGPDTQYF; cdr3_nt: TGTGCCAGCAGCTCTCTAGCGGCCATGGGGCCAGATACGCAGTATTTT
clone_size: .; d_call: TRBD1; j_call: TRBJ2-7; v_call: TRBV30; cdr3_aa: CAWDRGYEQYF; cdr3_nt: TGTGCCTGGGACAGGGGCTACGAGCAGTACTTC
clone_size: .; d_call: TRBD1; j_call: TRBJ1-1; v_call: TRBV5-4; cdr3_aa: CASSLGDRGAEAFF; cdr3_nt: TGTGCCAGCAGCTTGGGGGACAGGGGCGCTGAAGCTTTCTTT
clone_size: .; d_call: TRBD1; j_call: TRBJ2-7; v_call: TRBV25-1; cdr3_aa: CATTRTRGQGSFSYEQYF; cdr3_nt: TGTGCCACCACCAGAACCCGCGGACAGGGCTCTTTTTCCTACGAGCAGTACTTC
clone_size: .; d_call: TRBD2; j_call: TRBJ2-1; v_call: TRBV10-1; cdr3_aa: CASSAPLAGVINEQFF; cdr3_nt: TGCGCCAGCAGTGCGCCTCTAGCGGGAGTCATCAATGAGCAGTTCTTC
clone_size: once; d_call: TRBD2; j_call: TRBJ2-7; v_call: TRBV28; cdr3_aa: CASSLSIAGGYEQYF; cdr3_nt: TGTGCCAGCAGTTTATCGATAGCGGGAGGCTACGAGCAGTACTTC
clone_size: few; d_call: TRBD1; j_call: TRBJ1-5; v_call: TRBV2; cdr3_aa: CASRSGTGGLQPQHF; cdr3_nt: TGTGCCAGCCGCTCCGGGACAGGGGGCCTTCAGCCCCAGCATTTT
clone_size: .; d_call: TRBD1; j_call: TRBJ2-3; v_call: TRBV5-1; cdr3_aa: CASSLGRPDRAHTDTQYF; cdr3_nt: TGCGCCAGCAGCTTGGGACGCCCCGACAGGGCCCACACAGATACGCAGTATTTT
clone_size: .; d_call: TRBD2; j_call: TRBJ2-3; v_call: TRBV5-1; cdr3_aa: CASSLGGLAGDTQYF; cdr3_nt: TGCGCCAGCAGCCTGGGAGGGCTAGCTGGCGATACGCAGTATTTT
clone_size: once; d_call: .; j_call: TRBJ1-1; v_call: TRBV6-5; cdr3_aa: CASLGSTEAFF; cdr3_nt: TGTGCCAGCTTGGGGAGCACTGAAGCTTTCTTT
clone_size: .; d_call: .; j_call: TRBJ1-5; v_call: TRBV7-6; cdr3_aa: CASSLEGREPQHF; cdr3_nt: TGTGCCAGCAGCTTAGAGGGTAGGGAGCCCCAGCATTTT
clone_size: .; d_call: TRBD2; j_call: TRBJ2-2; v_call: TRBV29-1; cdr3_aa: CSATALAGEAGELFF; cdr3_nt: TGCAGCGCTACCGCACTAGCGGGAGAGGCCGGGGAGCTGTTTTTT
clone_size: .; d_call: .; j_call: TRBJ2-7; v_call: TRBV11-3; cdr3_aa: CASSLGGQAGDEQYF; cdr3_nt: TGTGCCAGCAGCTTAGGTGGCCAGGCCGGTGACGAGCAGTACTTC
clone_size: .; d_call: .; j_call: TRBJ2-7; v_call: TRBV19; cdr3_aa: CASSSGPIPYEQYF; cdr3_nt: TGTGCCAGTAGTTCCGGCCCGATTCCATACGAGCAGTACTTC
clone_size: .; d_call: .; j_call: TRBJ1-1; v_call: TRBV11-2; cdr3_aa: CASSASPGVMNTEAFF; cdr3_nt: TGTGCCAGCAGCGCTAGCCCAGGGGTGATGAACACTGAAGCTTTCTTT
clone_size: few; d_call: .; j_call: TRBJ1-1; v_call: TRBV5-1; cdr3_aa: CASSYQGQNTEAFF; cdr3_nt: TGCGCCAGCAGCTATCAGGGGCAGAACACTGAAGCTTTCTTT
clone_size: .; d_call: .; j_call: TRBJ1-2; v_call: TRBV5-6; cdr3_aa: CASSEQGLRGYTF; cdr3_nt: TGTGCCAGCAGCGAACAGGGTTTAAGAGGCTACACCTTC
clone_size: .; d_call: TRBD1; j_call: TRBJ2-7; v_call: TRBV6-6; cdr3_aa: CASTYPGQGYEQYF; cdr3_nt: TGTGCCAGCACCTACCCGGGACAGGGCTACGAGCAGTACTTC
clone_size: few; d_call: .; j_call: TRBJ2-7; v_call: TRBV19; cdr3_aa: CATRTSYEQYF; cdr3_nt: TGTGCCACCCGGACCTCTTACGAGCAGTACTTC
clone_size: .; d_call: .; j_call: TRBJ2-3; v_call: TRBV9; cdr3_aa: CASSRGRAQYF; cdr3_nt: TGTGCCAGCAGTCGAGGTCGGGCGCAGTATTTT
clone_size: few; d_call: TRBD1; j_call: TRBJ2-7; v_call: TRBV4-3; cdr3_aa: CASSHSGTGSYEQYF; cdr3_nt: TGCGCCAGCAGCCATTCCGGGACAGGGTCCTACGAGCAGTACTTC
clone_size: .; d_call: .; j_call: TRBJ2-7; v_call: TRBV13; cdr3_aa: CASSTRDEQYF; cdr3_nt: TGTGCCAGCAGCACCAGGGACGAGCAGTACTTC
clone_size: few; d_call: .; j_call: TRBJ2-1; v_call: TRBV6-1; cdr3_aa: CASSEYARNEQFF; cdr3_nt: TGTGCCAGCAGTGAATATGCTCGCAATGAGCAGTTCTTC
clone_size: .; d_call: .; j_call: TRBJ2-3; v_call: TRBV11-3; cdr3_aa: CASSPRGVQGTDTQYF; cdr3_nt: TGTGCCAGCAGCCCTCGGGGCGTTCAGGGCACAGATACGCAGTATTTT
clone_size: .; d_call: .; j_call: TRBJ2-7; v_call: TRBV18; cdr3_aa: CASSPGAGYEQYF; cdr3_nt: TGTGCCAGCTCACCAGGGGCGGGGTACGAGCAGTACTTC
clone_size: few; d_call: TRBD1; j_call: TRBJ1-5; v_call: TRBV28; cdr3_aa: CASSRQGSQPQHF; cdr3_nt: TGTGCCAGCAGTCGACAGGGTAGTCAGCCCCAGCATTTT
clone_size: .; d_call: .; j_call: TRBJ1-5; v_call: TRBV18; cdr3_aa: CASSPGPSSPGGGQPQHF; cdr3_nt: TGTGCCAGCTCACCAGGTCCTTCCAGTCCGGGTGGAGGTCAGCCCCAGCATTTT
clone_size: .; d_call: TRBD2; j_call: TRBJ2-3; v_call: TRBV9; cdr3_aa: CASSPYTGLASDTQYF; cdr3_nt: TGTGCCAGCAGCCCCTACACAGGACTAGCCTCAGATACGCAGTATTTT
clone_size: .; d_call: .; j_call: TRBJ1-1; v_call: TRBV13; cdr3_aa: CASSLGGRAYTEAFF; cdr3_nt: TGTGCCAGCAGCTTAGGGGGCAGGGCATACACTGAAGCTTTCTTT
clone_size: .; d_call: .; j_call: TRBJ2-3; v_call: TRBV5-1; cdr3_aa: CASSSGSTDTQYF; cdr3_nt: TGCGCCAGCAGCTCCGGGAGCACAGATACGCAGTATTTT